Below are 24 T cell receptor beta chains sequenced from a single sample in a study of blood T cells in healthy people across ages. A second PCR, run for roughly 6 to 11 cycles, used a sample-barcoded 5' primer plus a J-beta primer mix. Each CDR3 protein gets one entry after TCRdb re-called the 5' RACE reads with MiXCR. The sample lists roughly 1.5 million distinct CDR3 sequences; less than 45% were seen once. The specimen was blood. The receptors derive from a woman between 18 and 29 years old in good health.

This clonotype was recorded a few times. The chain employs TRBV5-1 and TRBJ1-2; D is undetermined. The CDR3 has 14 amino acids. In germline, CDR1 is SGHRS, CDR2 YFSETQ. V lost 2 bases and J 6 bases, leaving 14 bases between the germline ends. The CDR3 region has the DNA TGCGCCAGCAGCTTCCCGGGTAACCCGGATGGCTACACCTTC. Protein product: CASSFPGNPDGYTF.

The sample holds many counts of this clonotype. The V gene is TRBV12-3 or TRBV12-4, the J gene TRBJ2-5; D not resolved. Deletions cut 2 bases from V and 2 bases from J, with 6 bases between. CDR3 size: 13 residues. The CDR3 DNA sequence: TGTGCCAGCAGTTTATGGGGTCAAGAGACCCAGTACTTC. As protein: CASSLWGQETQYF.

This clonotype was seen many times. V is TRBV20-1 and J is TRBJ2-7; D gene ambiguous. Trimming stripped 3 bases from V and 3 bases from J, with 21 bases between. Germline values: CDR1 DFQATT, CDR2 SNEGSKA (reference sequence). CDR3 size: 16 residues. This CDR3 reads CSARGQRGRLSYEQYF. The CDR3 region has the DNA TGCAGTGCTAGGGGTCAGCGCGGCCGGTTAAGCTACGAGCAGTACTTC.

The chain carries TRBV20-1 and TRBJ2-7, with TRBD1 matching 9 bases. V was clipped by 5 bases and J by 7 bases; unmatched bases: 12. There are 14 residues in the CDR3. Germline assignment: CDR1 DFQATT and CDR2 SNEGSKA (reference sequence). The CDR3 region is CSAATGGNYNEQYF. CDR3 DNA sequence: TGCAGTGCTGCGACAGGGGGTAACTACAATGAGCAGTACTTC.

In its sample, this clonotype was seen a few times. A junction end diverges from the germline sequence, so it may reflect a read error. This sequence joins TRBV7-7 and TRBJ2-1, with 13 bases aligning to TRBD2. Per germline, CDR1 SSHAT and CDR2 FNYEAQ (reference sequence). The CDR3 runs to 16 residues. CDR3: CASSSGLAGVQGEQFF. CDR3 DNA: TGTGCTAGCAGCTCCGGACTAGCGGGGGTCCAGGGTGAGCAGTTCTTC.

This rearrangement joins TRBV18 to TRBJ1-4; D is perhaps TRBD1 (5 bases). Germline CDR1 reads KGHSH; CDR2 reads LQKENI. This CDR3 is built from 11 residues. V lost 5 bases, J lost 13 bases, and 11 bases lay in between. CDR3 sequence reads: CASSKGTGLFF. The CDR3 region has the DNA TGTGCCAGCTCAAAAGGGACGGGACTGTTTTTT.

This chain links TRBV19 with TRBJ2-1; either TRBD1 or TRBD2 may fit D (6 bases each). The germline V gene has CDR1 LNHDA and CDR2 SQIVND (reference sequence). There are 15 residues in the CDR3. V lost 4 bases and J 7 bases, leaving 17 bases between the germline ends. This CDR3 is CASSKGGAIVNEQFF. The CDR3 DNA reads as TGTGCCAGTAGTAAGGGGGGCGCGATAGTTAATGAGCAGTTCTTC. Full variable domain (outside the CDR3, taken from reference TRBV19 and TRBJ2-1): DGGITQSPKYLFRKEGQNVTLSCEQNLNHDAMYWYRQDPGQGLRLIYYSQIVNDFQKGDIAEGYSVSREKKESFPLTVTSAQKNPTAFYLCASSKGGAIVNEQFFGPGTRLTVL.

The rearrangement links TRBV20-1 to TRBJ2-3; possible D gene TRBD1, 5 bases. CDR1 DFQATT and CDR2 SNEGSKA come from the germline V gene (reference sequence). The CDR3 extends over 15 amino acids. V was cut by 4 bases and J by 0 bases, with 14 bases left in between. The CDR3 DNA reads TGCAGTGCTAACAGAAGAAGGGGCAGCACAGATACGCAGTATTTT. This sequence encodes CSANRRRGSTDTQYF.

Written as DNA, the CDR3 is TGTGCCAGCAGCGGCCCCGGGACAGGGGCGAACTATGGCTACACCTTC. This gives the protein CASSGPGTGANYGYTF. The J gene is TRBJ1-2, the V gene TRBV9; 10 nucleotides align to TRBD1. The germline V gene has CDR1 SGDLS and CDR2 YYNGEE. This CDR3 has 16 residues. V was pared by 3 bases and J by 2 bases, with 7 bases of the junction left unmatched.

The J gene is TRBJ1-5, the V gene TRBV4-1; 11 bases fit TRBD1. The germline V gene has CDR1 MGHRA and CDR2 YSYEKL. The CDR3 runs to 16 residues. Trimming cost V 4 bases and J 4 bases; bases outside gene matches: 6. The CDR3 sequence is CASSPGQGEENQPQHF. CDR3 DNA: TGCGCCAGCAGCCCGGGACAGGGGGAGGAGAATCAGCCCCAGCATTTT.

This chain links TRBV7-9 with TRBJ2-7; the D gene is possibly TRBD2 (6 bases). The CDR3 runs 15 residues. CDR1 SEHNR and CDR2 FQNEAQ come from the germline V gene (reference sequence). Trimming left V 1 base short and J 7 bases short, with 17 bases between. The CDR3 spells CASSLVAGYHDEQYF. The CDR3 region has the DNA TGTGCCAGCAGCTTAGTTGCGGGGTACCACGATGAGCAGTACTTC.

The V call is TRBV27, the J call TRBJ2-1; maybe TRBD2 (6 bases). This CDR3 spans 15 amino acids. V lost 7 bases and J lost 0, with 13 bases in between. From germline, CDR1 is MNHEY and CDR2 SMNVEV (reference sequence). The CDR3 DNA sequence: TGTGCCAGCACCGGGTCTAGCGACTCCTACAATGAGCAGTTCTTC. Its translation: CASTGSSDSYNEQFF.

On this clonotype: Compared with germline, one end of the junction differs, possibly owing to a read error. The V and J genes are TRBV10-2 and TRBJ1-2, with a tentative D call TRBD1 (6 bases). The CDR3 length is 14 residues. CDR1 is WSHSY, CDR2 SAAADI, per germline. The CDR3: CANRDDRANCGYTF. The CDR3 DNA is TGCGCCAACAGGGACGACCGAGCTAACTGTGGCTACACCTTC.

This clonotype was seen only a few times. The chain is built from TRBV6-2 or TRBV6-3 and TRBJ1-5; D perhaps matches TRBD1 (5 bases). Germline assignment: CDR1 MNHEY and CDR2 SVGEGT. The ends were cut back, 6 bases at V and 1 base at J, with 13 bases in the middle. This CDR3 spans 15 amino acids. Here the CDR3 DNA reads TGTGCCAGCAGGGAGTGGGGCAGGAGCAATCAGCCCCAGCATTTT. Translation: CASREWGRSNQPQHF.

The J gene is TRBJ2-1, the V gene TRBV3-1; D is possibly TRBD2 (5 bases). The CDR3 runs to 14 residues. CDR1 is LGHDT and CDR2 is YNNKEL in the germline V gene (reference sequence). The V and J ends lost 3 bases and 9 bases respectively, with 15 bases between them. CDR3 nucleotides: TGTGCCAGCAGCCATCGACGGGGTGGGAGTGAGCAGTTCTTC. Translated: CASSHRRGGSEQFF.

CDR3 in DNA: TGTGCCAGCGTTGGGACCAGGGCTAACTATGGCTACACCTTC. Amino acids: CASVGTRANYGYTF. J is TRBJ1-2 and V is TRBV7-9, with a weak D call TRBD1 (5 bases). Germline assignment: CDR1 SEHNR and CDR2 FQNEAQ (reference sequence). Trimming removed 8 bases at V and 0 bases at J, with 13 bases between. The CDR3 is made up of 14 amino acids.

This clonotype was observed a handful of times. The chain carries TRBV7-9 and TRBJ2-1, with D uncertain. The germline V gene has CDR1 SEHNR and CDR2 FQNEAQ (reference sequence). V gave up 6 bases and J gave up 6 bases, with 12 bases separating them. This CDR3 has 13 amino acids. CDR3 sequence: CASRHPYLNEQFF. CDR3 in DNA: TGTGCCAGCAGACACCCCTATCTCAATGAGCAGTTCTTC.

The chain is built from TRBV12-3 or TRBV12-4 and TRBJ2-1, with D tentatively TRBD1 or TRBD2 (5 bases each). The J call may not be correct, given that the DNA end is closer to TRBJ2-7. The CDR3 runs to 12 residues. The CDR3 protein is CASSPSGAEQYF. Written as DNA, the CDR3 is TGTGCCAGCAGTCCGTCCGGGGCCGAGCAGTACTTC.

Comment on this clonotype: A junction end diverges from the germline sequence, so it may reflect a read error. This chain links TRBV5-1 with TRBJ1-5, with TRBD1 matching over 10 bases. This CDR3 region has 16 residues. Per the germline V gene, CDR1 is SGHRS and CDR2 is YFSETQ. The DNA for the CDR3 is TGCGCCAGCAGTTTGGGGACAGGGGATAGCAATCAGCCCCGGCATTTT. Translating gives CASSLGTGDSNQPRHF.

The chain has TRBV13 and TRBJ2-7, with 7 bases matching TRBD1. The CDR3 extends over 15 amino acids. Germline V lookup: CDR1 PRHDT, CDR2 FYEKMQ (reference sequence). V lost 5 bases to trimming and J lost 3 bases; unmatched junction nucleotides: 10. The CDR3: CASSPGQVKFYEQYF. The CDR3 nucleotides read TGTGCCAGCAGCCCAGGACAGGTGAAATTCTACGAGCAGTACTTC.

This clonotype has a count of ten or more. The chain carries TRBV29-1 and TRBJ2-7; 12 bases are shared with TRBD1. V dropped 1 base and J dropped 6; count of bases not matched to a gene: 7. This CDR3 has 15 residues. Germline V gene sequence: CDR1 SQVTM, CDR2 ANQGSEA. CDR3 in amino acids: CSVEASGTGGFEQYF. The CDR3 nucleotides are TGCAGCGTTGAAGCCTCCGGGACAGGGGGCTTCGAGCAGTACTTC.

The chain combines TRBV7-9 with TRBJ2-3; D uncertain. Germline V CDR1 and CDR2: SEHNR, FQNEAQ (reference sequence). V was pared by 5 bases and J by 10 bases, with 13 bases between. This CDR3 has 12 residues. DNA for the CDR3: TGTGCCAGCAGCCCTGTTCGCTTGGCGCAGTATTTT. Protein: CASSPVRLAQYF. Variable domain in full (rest from reference TRBV7-9 and TRBJ2-3): DTGVSQNPRHKITKRGQNVTFRCDPISEHNRLYWYRQTLGQGPEFLTYFQNEAQLEKSRLLSDRFSAERPKGSFSTLEIQRTEQGDSAMYLCASSPVRLAQYFGPGTRLTVL.

This clonotype appeared a few times. The V and J genes are TRBV5-1 and TRBJ1-6; D remains ambiguous. The CDR3 spans 13 residues. The V gene's germline CDR1 is SGHRS and CDR2 YFSETQ. V lost 1 base and J lost 7, with 6 bases in between. CDR3 in amino acids: CASSLWSNSPLHF. CDR3 DNA: TGCGCCAGCAGCTTGTGGTCAAATTCACCCCTCCACTTT.

This clonotype was observed many times. The rearrangement joins TRBV4-3 to TRBJ2-6, with D unresolved. Germline V gene lookup returns CDR1 LGHNA and CDR2 YSLEER. The CDR3 has 16 residues. V lost 0 bases, J lost 0 bases, and 6 bases lay in between. This chain's CDR3 is CASSQDPNSGANVLTF. Written as DNA, the CDR3 is TGCGCCAGCAGCCAAGATCCGAACTCTGGGGCCAACGTCCTGACTTTC.